This T cell receptor (beta chain) was documented in a study of technical replicates of blood from a few donors. J gave up 12 bases and V 1 base, and 12 bases lay outside the gene matches. CDR3 length equals 15 residues. Germline CDR1 and CDR2: SEHNR and FQNEAQ (reference sequence). Profiling relied on immunoSEQ multiplex PCR, and the TCRdb table lists in-frame clones only, not all of them. The table has approximately 64,000 clones, 86% seen once. The specimen sequenced was PBMCs. The chain employs TRBV7-9 and TRBJ1-5; 7 positions agree with TRBD1. The sequence came from a human donor in good health. Some clones in this sample may be carry-over from other donors' samples. CDR3: CASSLVPGGAEGQHF. In DNA, the CDR3 is TGTGCCAGCAGCTTAGTACCAGGGGGAGCCGAGGGCCAGCATTTT. The full variable domain, with the rest looked up from reference TRBV7-9 and TRBJ1-5, is DTGVSQNPRHKITKRGQNVTFRCDPISEHNRLYWYRQTLGQGPEFLTYFQNEAQLEKSRLLSDRFSAERPKGSFSTLEIQRTEQGDSAMYLCASSLVPGGAEGQHFGDGTRLSIL.